This T cell receptor beta chain was recorded in a study of blood T cell repertoires in COVID-19. Study information: The United States, Italy and Spain provided the acute and convalescent COVID-19 samples.

This clone has just a few counts. Data came from immunoSEQ multiplex PCR; TCRdb stores just in-frame clones and leaves some out. The data contain 210,000 or so clones, 87% of them singletons. The TCR comes from a man aged 35-49 years with active or convalescent COVID-19. What was sequenced was peripheral blood.

CDR3 region: CASSPLAGANTEAFF. Here the CDR3 DNA reads TGTGCCAGCAGCCCCCTGGCAGGGGCAAACACTGAAGCTTTCTTT. This chain uses TRBV3-1 (or the pseudogene TRBV3-2) with TRBJ1-1, with TRBD1 as a possible D gene (6 bases). V dropped 4 bases and J dropped 2 bases, with 14 bases sitting between them. CDR1 LGHDT and CDR2 YNNKEL come from the germline V gene (reference sequence). The length of the CDR3 is 15 residues.